The 7 T cell receptor beta chains given below trace back to one sample, sequenced in a study of shared clonotypes between healthy human individuals. Some clones are missing from TCRdb's copy, which holds only in-frame ones; the method was immunoSEQ multiplex PCR. The sample contains about 700,000 clones, around two thirds of which appear only once. Input material: memory CD4+ T cells sorted from blood. Documented subset: CD45RA-negative fraction. The receptor source for this set is a woman aged 25 to 39 in good health.

V is TRBV7-2 and J is TRBJ2-3, with 11 nucleotides matching TRBD2. Looked up from germline, CDR1 is SGHTA and CDR2 is FQGNSA. CDR3 length equals 18 residues. The ends lost 3 bases at V and 4 bases at J; junction bases unmatched: 12. The CDR3 DNA sequence: TGTGCCAGCAGCTTTCGCCCGACTAGCGGGATCGAAGCAGATACGCAGTATTTT. Its protein is CASSFRPTSGIEADTQYF.

As to this clone: Its ends do not fully match the called genes, so a read error is possible. Other nucleotide sequences from this sample produce the same CDR3. The rearrangement joins TRBV5-1 to TRBJ2-2; the D is unclear. The CDR3 contains 13 residues. CDR1 and CDR2 from the germline V gene are SGHRS and YFSETQ. CDR3 nucleotide sequence: TGCGCCAGCAGCTTTGGGCAGACCGGTGAGCTGTTTTTT. Protein sequence: CASSFGQTGELFF.

This clone was seen a handful of times. The chain recombines TRBV9 with TRBJ2-1, with 9 bases lining up with TRBD2. The CDR3 spans 15 residues. The J segment lost 8 bases and the V segment lost 2 bases, leaving 8 bases of the junction unmatched. Germline V gives CDR1 SGDLS, CDR2 YYNGEE. The CDR3 protein is CASSVFPSGIDEQFF. DNA of the CDR3: TGTGCCAGCAGCGTCTTCCCTAGCGGGATCGATGAGCAGTTCTTC. The whole variable domain, remainder taken from reference TRBV9 and TRBJ2-1, is DSGVTQTPKHLITATGQRVTLRCSPRSGDLSVYWYQQSLDQGLQFLIQYYNGEERAKGNILERFSAQQFPDLHSELNLSSLELGDSALYFCASSVFPSGIDEQFFGPGTRLTVL.

The chain combines TRBV7-2 with TRBJ2-7; D is uncertain. The V gene lost 0 bases and the J gene lost 2 bases, with 11 bases spanning the gap. The CDR3 totals 15 residues. Per the germline V gene, CDR1 is SGHTA and CDR2 is FQGNSA. The DNA of the CDR3 is TGTGCCAGCAGCTTAGCGTCAGGATCACCCTACGAGCAGTACTTC. Encoded protein: CASSLASGSPYEQYF.

This clone was detected a few times. J is TRBJ2-2 and V is TRBV4-2; 8 bases map to TRBD2. Per germline, CDR1 LGHNA and CDR2 YNFKEQ. The CDR3 totals 15 residues. J gave up 5 bases and V 1 base, and 3 bases lay outside the gene matches. This CDR3 is CASSQAGGGTGELFF. DNA of the CDR3: TGTGCCAGCAGCCAAGCGGGAGGGGGGACCGGGGAGCTGTTTTTT.

The chain uses TRBV25-1 and TRBJ2-2; D remains unclear. CDR3 length: 16 amino acids. V was clipped by 2 bases and J by 0 bases, with 10 bases between them. Germline CDR1 and CDR2: MGHDK and SYGVNS. The CDR3 loop is CASSESKHANTGELFF. In nucleotides, the CDR3 is TGTGCCAGCAGTGAAAGCAAACACGCGAACACCGGGGAGCTGTTTTTT.

CDR3 in DNA: TGTGCCAGCAGCACCCGGACTAGCGGGTATGAGACCCAGTACTTC. Protein product: CASSTRTSGYETQYF. The rearrangement links TRBV5-4 to TRBJ2-5, with TRBD2 matching over 11 bases. Germline V gene data show CDR1 as SGHNT and CDR2 as YYREEE (reference sequence). This CDR3 has 15 amino acids. The ends lost 4 bases at V and 5 bases at J; junction bases unmatched: 7.